Shown below are 9 T cell receptor beta chains from a single sample sequenced in a study of T cell clonotyping in hematopoietic cell transplantation. Sequencing used immunoSEQ multiplex PCR; TCRdb keeps in-frame clones, though not all of them. The data contain several thousand clones, around 85% of them seen just once; the ten biggest clones take up 33%. Time point reported: recipient sample about 28 days before transplant, after cytoreduction. The sample consisted of peripheral blood mononuclear cells, taken before stem cell transplant. Receptors were obtained from a man between 60 and 75 years old with acute myeloid leukemia. Some clones in this sample may be carry-over from other donors' samples.

The chain is built from TRBV23-1 and TRBJ2-7, with D possibly being TRBD1 or TRBD2 (5 bases each). TRBV23-1 is an ORF, with its function uncertain. The CDR3 is 11 amino acids. V lost 9 bases to trimming and J lost 6 bases, with 12 bases between them. This CDR3 is CASWGMREQYF. The DNA for the CDR3 is TGCGCCAGTTGGGGGATGCGCGAGCAGTACTTC.

The chain is built from TRBV30 and TRBJ1-1, with D perhaps TRBD1 (5 bases). The CDR3 extends over 15 amino acids. Germline-derived CDR1 and CDR2 are GTSNPN and SVGIG (reference sequence). Trimming removed 3 bases from V and 5 bases from J, with 19 bases in between. The chain's CDR3 is CAWSQTRGFWTEAFF. The CDR3 nucleotides read TGTGCCTGGAGCCAAACGAGGGGTTTTTGGACTGAAGCTTTCTTT.

The chain links TRBV6-5 to TRBJ2-5, with D possibly being TRBD1 (6 bases). Germline V lookup: CDR1 MNHEY, CDR2 SVGAGI. This CDR3 has 13 amino acids. The CDR3 region is CATTGLDWETQYF. The CDR3 DNA reads as TGTGCAACTACAGGGCTAGATTGGGAGACCCAGTACTTC.

The rearrangement links TRBV7-8 to TRBJ2-7; D is ambiguous. Germline CDR1 SGHVS, CDR2 FQNEAQ. CDR3 length: 12 amino acids. Trimming took off 2 bases at V and 5 bases at J, with 7 bases between the two ends. The CDR3 region is CASSLLGDEQYF. The CDR3 DNA follows: TGTGCCAGCAGCTTACTTGGGGACGAGCAGTACTTC.

The chain carries TRBV2 and TRBJ2-2; D uncertain. Germline lookup yields CDR1 SNHLY and CDR2 FYNNEI. The CDR3 totals 13 residues. V was trimmed by 1 base and J by 7 bases, leaving 7 bases between them. CDR3 region: CASSEVRNGELFF. In DNA, the CDR3 is TGTGCCAGCAGTGAAGTGAGGAACGGGGAGCTGTTTTTT.

The chain carries TRBV7-9 and TRBJ1-1, with D possibly being TRBD1 (5 bases). The CDR3 is made up of 16 amino acids. Trimming cost V 6 bases and J 7 bases, with 24 bases left between them. Germline lookup yields CDR1 SEHNR and CDR2 FQNEAQ (reference sequence). As DNA, the CDR3 is TGTGCCAGCAGTGGGGCCCTGGGCAGCTGGAGTGGTGAAGCTTTCTTT. Translated, it gives CASSGALGSWSGEAFF.

This clone was found a few times. V usage is TRBV7-9 and J usage is TRBJ1-1, with D maybe TRBD1 (5 bases). V dropped 1 base and J dropped 8 bases, with 11 bases sitting between them. Germline lookup yields CDR1 SEHNR and CDR2 FQNEAQ (reference sequence). This CDR3 is built from 13 residues. The CDR3 DNA reads TGTGCCAGCAGCTTAGTGTCAGGGTTCGAAGCTTTCTTT. Amino acid sequence: CASSLVSGFEAFF.

J is TRBJ1-1 and V is TRBV30; TRBD1 is a possible D gene (5 bases). V lost 0 bases, J lost 1 base, and 15 bases lay in between. There are 16 residues in the CDR3. Germline CDR1 and CDR2: GTSNPN and SVGIG (reference sequence). CDR3 protein: CAWSVWGFGSNTEAFF. The CDR3 coding sequence is TGTGCCTGGAGTGTATGGGGCTTTGGGTCGAACACTGAAGCTTTCTTT.

The J gene is TRBJ2-3, the V gene TRBV14; a weak D match, TRBD2 (6 bases). The germline V gene has CDR1 SGHDN and CDR2 FVKESK. This CDR3 spans 15 amino acids. Trimming removed 7 bases at V and 2 bases at J, with 16 bases between. The CDR3: CASKKAGLLTDTQYF. The CDR3 region has the DNA TGTGCCAGCAAAAAGGCTGGACTACTCACAGATACGCAGTATTTT.